This T cell receptor (beta chain) was observed in a study of CD8+CD57+ T cells in acquired aplastic anemia. Study overall: When averaged, DNA from sorted CD4+ and CD8+ cells came to 2.5 to 3.5 ug. Healthy donor sequencing depth: approximately 9.9 million CD4+, fewer than 13 million CD8+ reads. Overall study findings and caveats: The CD8+ Simpson's diversity of patients and controls was not significantly different. Patients and controls turned out to have 25 to 35 CD8+ CDR3 sequences in common.

V lost 5 bases to trimming and J lost 7 bases; unmatched junction nucleotides: 4. The germline gives CDR1 SGHVS, CDR2 FQNEAQ. This CDR3 comprises 12 residues. Regarding this clonotype: Its antigen is not identified.

Genomic DNA was employed as the template in profiling TCR beta VDJ and CDR3. TCRdb fed the reads into MiXCR, producing one record per CDR3 protein. The table has some 120,000 distinct CDR3 sequences, 48% seen once. The clonotype comes from a human donor in good health, serving as a control. Sequencing was done on a sample of sorted CD4+, CD8+, or CD8+CD57+ T cells (not recorded which) from PBMCs. V is TRBV7-8 and J is TRBJ2-7; 8 nucleotides match TRBD1. CDR3 in amino acids: CASSQTGDEQYF. The CDR3, as DNA: TGTGCCAGCAGCCAGACAGGGGATGAGCAGTACTTC.